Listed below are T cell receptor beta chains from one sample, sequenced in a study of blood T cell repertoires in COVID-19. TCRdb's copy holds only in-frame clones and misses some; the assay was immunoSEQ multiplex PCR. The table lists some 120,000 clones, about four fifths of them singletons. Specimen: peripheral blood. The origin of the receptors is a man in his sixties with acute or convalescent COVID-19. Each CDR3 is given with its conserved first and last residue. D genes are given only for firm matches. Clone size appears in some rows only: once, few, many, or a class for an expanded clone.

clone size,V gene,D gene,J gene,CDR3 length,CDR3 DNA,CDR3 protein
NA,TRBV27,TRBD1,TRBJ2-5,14,TGTGCCAGCGGACAACAGGGGGCGGAAGAGACCCAGTACTTC,CASGQQGAEETQYF
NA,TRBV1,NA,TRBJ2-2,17,TGCACCAGCAGCCAAGCTTGTTCAAGCCCGAACACCGGGGAGCTGTTTTTT,CTSSQACSSPNTGELFF
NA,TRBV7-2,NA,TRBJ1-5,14,TGTGCCAGCACCCGGGGGGGGGTGGGTCAGCCCCAGCATTTT,CASTRGGVGQPQHF
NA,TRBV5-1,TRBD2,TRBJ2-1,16,TGCGCCAGCAGCTTGGTAGCGGGAGTTGTCTACAATGAGCAGTTCTTC,CASSLVAGVVYNEQFF
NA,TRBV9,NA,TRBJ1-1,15,TGTGCCAGCAGCCCCCCCCAGGGAGGAAACACTGAAGCTTTCTTT,CASSPPQGGNTEAFF
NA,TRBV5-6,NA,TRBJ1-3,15,TGTGCCAGCAGCTTGGAGGGGAAGGCGGGAAACACCATATATTTT,CASSLEGKAGNTIYF
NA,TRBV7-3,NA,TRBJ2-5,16,TGTGCCAGCAGCTTAGGGCTAGGGCGGACTCAAGAGACCCAGTACTTC,CASSLGLGRTQETQYF
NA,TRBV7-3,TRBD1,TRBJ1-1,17,TGTGCCAGCAGCTCCGCCGGGACAGGGGTTGTAGGCACTGAAGCTTTCTTT,CASSSAGTGVVGTEAFF
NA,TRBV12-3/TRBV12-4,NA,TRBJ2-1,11,TGTGCCAGCAAAAGCGGCCATGAGCAGTTCTTC,CASKSGHEQFF
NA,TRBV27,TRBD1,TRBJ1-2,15,TGTGCCAGCAGAGAGAGGACAGGGGGCGTCTATGGCTACACCTTC,CASRERTGGVYGYTF
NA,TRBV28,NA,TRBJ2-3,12,TGTGCCAGCAGTCCCCACAGTTTTACGCAGTATTTT,CASSPHSFTQYF
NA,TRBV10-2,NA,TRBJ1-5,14,TGCGCCAGCAGTGAACGGGACACCTATCAGCCCCAGCATTTT,CASSERDTYQPQHF
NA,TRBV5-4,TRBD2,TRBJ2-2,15,TGTGCCAGCAGTCCAGGGACTAGAAACACCGGGGAGCTGTTTTTT,CASSPGTRNTGELFF
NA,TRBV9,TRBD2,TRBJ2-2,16,TGTGCCAGCAGCGTAGGGGCTAGCGGGAGGACCGGGGAGCTGTTTTTT,CASSVGASGRTGELFF
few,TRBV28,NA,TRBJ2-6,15,TGTGCCAGCAGATTGGCGGGAAGACGGGCCAACGTCCTGACTTTC,CASRLAGRRANVLTF
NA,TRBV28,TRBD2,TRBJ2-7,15,TGTGCCAGCAGACGGGACTACCCCTTAACCGCCGAGCAGTACTTC,CASRRDYPLTAEQYF
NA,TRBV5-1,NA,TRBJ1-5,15,TGCGCCAGCAGCTTGGGAGGGTCGAGCAATCAGCCCCAGCATTTT,CASSLGGSSNQPQHF
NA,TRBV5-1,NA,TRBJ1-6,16,TGCGCCAGCAGCTTGGGACAGTACTCCTATAATTCACCCCTCCACTTT,CASSLGQYSYNSPLHF
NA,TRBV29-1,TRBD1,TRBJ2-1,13,TGCAGCGCCTACAGGGGCGCCTACAATGAGCAGTTCTTC,CSAYRGAYNEQFF
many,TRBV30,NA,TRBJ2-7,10,TGTGCCTGGGGCTTTTACGAGCAGTACTTC,CAWGFYEQYF
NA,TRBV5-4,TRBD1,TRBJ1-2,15,TGTGCCAGCAGCGGTCCGGGACAGGATTTCTATGGCTACACCTTC,CASSGPGQDFYGYTF
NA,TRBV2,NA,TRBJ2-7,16,TGTGCCAGCAGTGAAGGTCGGGCAGGGGACGCCTACGAGCAGTACTTC,CASSEGRAGDAYEQYF